Detailed here is one T cell receptor (beta chain). Its antigen remains unidentified. Quantitative molecular-barcoded 5'-RACE generated the TCR beta libraries. TCRdb reprocessed the 5' RACE reads via MiXCR and lists one record per CDR3 protein. The table lists 270,000 or so distinct CDR3 sequences, 18% of them singletons. The sample belongs to a study of CD8 T cells in ankylosing spondylitis. Findings and limits, study-wide: Reportedly, significant enrichment of disease-linked clones occurred in matched ankylosing spondylitis synovial fluid. Clones that were linked to disease were CD8+ and were relatively rare in peripheral blood. Typical of ankylosing spondylitis blood, it appeared, was a TCR beta motif of under 10 highly homologous variants.

This CDR3 is 13 amino acids long. The V and J ends lost 0 bases and 3 bases respectively, with 5 bases between them. CDR1 is MGHRA and CDR2 is YSYEKL in the germline V gene. Sequenced material: blood, either unsorted or a sorted T cell fraction (not recorded which). This clonotype was obtained from a male donor with ankylosing spondylitis or in good health (not recorded which). This chain joins TRBV4-1 and TRBJ2-5; D gene unclear. CDR3 sequence: CASSQENEETQYF. DNA of the CDR3: TGCGCCAGCAGCCAAGAGAACGAAGAGACCCAGTACTTC.